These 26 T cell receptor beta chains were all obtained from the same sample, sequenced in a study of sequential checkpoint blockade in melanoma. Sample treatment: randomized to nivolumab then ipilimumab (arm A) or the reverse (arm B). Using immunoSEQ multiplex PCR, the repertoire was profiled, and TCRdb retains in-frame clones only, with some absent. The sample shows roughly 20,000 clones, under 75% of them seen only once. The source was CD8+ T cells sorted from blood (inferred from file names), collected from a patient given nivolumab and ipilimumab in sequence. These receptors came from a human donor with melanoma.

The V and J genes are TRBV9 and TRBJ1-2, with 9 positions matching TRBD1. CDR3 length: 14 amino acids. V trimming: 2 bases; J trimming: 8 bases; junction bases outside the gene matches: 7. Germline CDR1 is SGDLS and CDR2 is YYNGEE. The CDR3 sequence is CASSVTGGPQGYTF. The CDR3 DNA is TGTGCCAGCAGCGTTACAGGGGGCCCTCAAGGCTACACCTTC.

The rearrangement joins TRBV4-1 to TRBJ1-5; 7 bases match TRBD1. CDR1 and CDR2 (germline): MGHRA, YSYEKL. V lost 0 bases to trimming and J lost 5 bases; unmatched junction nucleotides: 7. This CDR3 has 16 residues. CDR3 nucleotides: TGCGCCAGCAGCCAAGAGGGACAGTGGACCGATCAGCCCCAGCATTTT. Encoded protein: CASSQEGQWTDQPQHF.

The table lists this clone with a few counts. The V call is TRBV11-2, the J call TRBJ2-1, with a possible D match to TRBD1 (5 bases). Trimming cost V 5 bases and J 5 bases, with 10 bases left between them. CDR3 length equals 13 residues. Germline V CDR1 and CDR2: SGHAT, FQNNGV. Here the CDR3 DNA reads TGTGCCAGCAGCCAGGGCCTACACAATGAGCAGTTCTTC. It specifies CASSQGLHNEQFF.

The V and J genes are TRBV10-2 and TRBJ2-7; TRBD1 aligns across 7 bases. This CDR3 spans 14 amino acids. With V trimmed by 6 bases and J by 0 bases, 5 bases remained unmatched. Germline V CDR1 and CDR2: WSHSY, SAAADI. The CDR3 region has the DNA TGCGCCAGCAGCCGGACAGGAAGCTCCTACGAGCAGTACTTC. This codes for CASSRTGSSYEQYF.

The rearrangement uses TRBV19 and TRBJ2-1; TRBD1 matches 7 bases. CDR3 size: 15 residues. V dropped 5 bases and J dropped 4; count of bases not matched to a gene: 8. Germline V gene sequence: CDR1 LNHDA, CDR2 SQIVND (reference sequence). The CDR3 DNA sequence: TGTGCCAGTAGTTCCCCCGGGACAGATTACAATGAGCAGTTCTTC. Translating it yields CASSSPGTDYNEQFF.

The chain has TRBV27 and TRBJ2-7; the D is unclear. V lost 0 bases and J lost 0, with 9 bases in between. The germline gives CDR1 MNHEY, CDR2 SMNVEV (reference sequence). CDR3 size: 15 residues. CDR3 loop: CASSLSFHSSYEQYF. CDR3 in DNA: TGTGCCAGCAGTTTATCGTTTCACAGCTCCTACGAGCAGTACTTC.

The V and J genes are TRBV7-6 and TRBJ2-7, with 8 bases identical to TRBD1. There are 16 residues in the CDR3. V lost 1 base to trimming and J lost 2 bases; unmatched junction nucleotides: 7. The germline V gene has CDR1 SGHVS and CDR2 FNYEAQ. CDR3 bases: TGTGCCAGCAGCTTAGGTGGGACAGGAATTACCTACGAGCAGTACTTC. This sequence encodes CASSLGGTGITYEQYF.

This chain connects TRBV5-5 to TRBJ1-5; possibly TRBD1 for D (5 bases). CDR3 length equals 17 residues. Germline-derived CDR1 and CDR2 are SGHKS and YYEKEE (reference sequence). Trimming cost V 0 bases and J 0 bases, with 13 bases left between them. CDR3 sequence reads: CASSLAPGIYSNQPQHF. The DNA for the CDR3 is TGTGCCAGCAGCTTGGCCCCAGGGATCTATAGCAATCAGCCCCAGCATTTT.

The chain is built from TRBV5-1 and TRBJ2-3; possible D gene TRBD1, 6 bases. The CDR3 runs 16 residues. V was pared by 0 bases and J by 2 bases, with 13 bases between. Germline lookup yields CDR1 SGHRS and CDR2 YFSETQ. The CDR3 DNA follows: TGCGCCAGCAGCTTGGCCTCAGGGGTTGCCACAGATACGCAGTATTTT. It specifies CASSLASGVATDTQYF.

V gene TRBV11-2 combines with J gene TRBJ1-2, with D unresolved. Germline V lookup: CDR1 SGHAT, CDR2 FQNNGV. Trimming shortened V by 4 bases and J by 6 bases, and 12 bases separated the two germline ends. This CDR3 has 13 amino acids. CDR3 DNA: TGTGCCAGCAGCTCGGACGGACTGAATGGCTACACCTTC. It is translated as CASSSDGLNGYTF.

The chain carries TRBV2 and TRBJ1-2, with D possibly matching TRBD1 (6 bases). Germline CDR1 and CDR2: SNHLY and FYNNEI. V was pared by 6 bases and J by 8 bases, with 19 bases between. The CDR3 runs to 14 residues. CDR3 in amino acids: CASRQTTGWDGYTF. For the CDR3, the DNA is TGTGCCAGCAGACAAACAACAGGGTGGGACGGCTACACCTTC.

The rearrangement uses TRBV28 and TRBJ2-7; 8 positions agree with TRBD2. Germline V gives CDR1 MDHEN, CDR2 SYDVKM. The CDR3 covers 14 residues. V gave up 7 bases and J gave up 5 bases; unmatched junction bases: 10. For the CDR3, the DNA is TGTGCCAGCACCCTCCCGGGGGGACTAGACGAGCAGTACTTC. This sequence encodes CASTLPGGLDEQYF. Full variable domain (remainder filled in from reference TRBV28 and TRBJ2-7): DVKVTQSSRYLVKRTGEKVFLECVQDMDHENMFWYRQDPGLGLRLIYFSYDVKMKEKGDIPEGYSVSREKKERFSLILESASTNQTSMYLCASTLPGGLDEQYFGPGTRLTVT.

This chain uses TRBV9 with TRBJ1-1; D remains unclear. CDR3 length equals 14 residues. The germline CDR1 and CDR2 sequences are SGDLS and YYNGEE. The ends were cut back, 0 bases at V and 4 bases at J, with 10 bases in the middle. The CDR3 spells CASSVGGLATEAFF. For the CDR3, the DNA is TGTGCCAGCAGCGTAGGAGGGTTGGCCACTGAAGCTTTCTTT.

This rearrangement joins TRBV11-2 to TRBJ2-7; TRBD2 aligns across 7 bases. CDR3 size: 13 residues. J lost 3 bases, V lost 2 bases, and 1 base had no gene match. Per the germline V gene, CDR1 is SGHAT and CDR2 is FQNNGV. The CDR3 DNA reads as TGTGCCAGCAGCTTATCGGGGGGCTACGAGCAGTACTTC. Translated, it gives CASSLSGGYEQYF.

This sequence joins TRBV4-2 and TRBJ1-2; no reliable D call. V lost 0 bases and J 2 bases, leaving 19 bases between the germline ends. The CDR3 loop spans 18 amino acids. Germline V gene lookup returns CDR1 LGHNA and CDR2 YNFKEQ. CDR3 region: CASSQEFLAITENYGYTF. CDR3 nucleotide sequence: TGTGCCAGCAGCCAAGAGTTCTTGGCCATAACAGAAAACTATGGCTACACCTTC.

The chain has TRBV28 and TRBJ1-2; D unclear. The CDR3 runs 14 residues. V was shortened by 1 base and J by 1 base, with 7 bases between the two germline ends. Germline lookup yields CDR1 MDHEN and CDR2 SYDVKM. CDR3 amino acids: CASSLSYSNYGYTF. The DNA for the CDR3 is TGTGCCAGCAGTTTATCCTACAGTAACTATGGCTACACCTTC.

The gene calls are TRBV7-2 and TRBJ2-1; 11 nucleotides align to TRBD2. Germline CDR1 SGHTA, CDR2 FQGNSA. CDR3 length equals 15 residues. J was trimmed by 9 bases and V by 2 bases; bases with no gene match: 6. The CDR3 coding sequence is TGTGCCAGCAGCTTAACTAGCGGGAGAGGAGGTGAGCAGTTCTTC. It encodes CASSLTSGRGGEQFF. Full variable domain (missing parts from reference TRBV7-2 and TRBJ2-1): GAGVSQSPSNKVTEKGKDVELRCDPISGHTALYWYRQSLGQGLEFLIYFQGNSAPDKSGLPSDRFSAERTGGSVSTLTIQRTQQEDSAVYLCASSLTSGRGGEQFFGPGTRLTVL.

The CDR3 region has the DNA TGCAGTGCTAGGACAGGGAGTGAGCAGTTCTTC. Amino acid sequence: CSARTGSEQFF. The chain combines TRBV20-1 with TRBJ2-1, with 7 bases identical to TRBD1. V trimming: 3 bases; J trimming: 9 bases; junction bases outside the gene matches: 2. Germline CDR1 and CDR2: DFQATT and SNEGSKA (reference sequence). The CDR3 sequence is 11 residues long.

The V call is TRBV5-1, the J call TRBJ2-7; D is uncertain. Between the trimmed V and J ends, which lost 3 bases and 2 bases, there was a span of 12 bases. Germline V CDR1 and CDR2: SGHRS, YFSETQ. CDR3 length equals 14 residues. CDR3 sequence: CASSSSSVTYEQYF. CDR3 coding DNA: TGCGCCAGCAGCTCATCTTCAGTGACCTACGAGCAGTACTTC.

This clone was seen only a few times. The CDR3 nucleotides are TGTGCCAGCAGCTTAGCGAGGGCTAGTAAAAATACGCAGTATTTT. This encodes CASSLARASKNTQYF. The chain recombines TRBV7-9 with TRBJ2-3; possible D gene TRBD2, 5 bases. CDR3 length: 15 residues. The V and J ends lost 0 bases and 7 bases respectively, with 14 bases between them. Germline loops: CDR1 SEHNR, CDR2 FQNEAQ (reference sequence).

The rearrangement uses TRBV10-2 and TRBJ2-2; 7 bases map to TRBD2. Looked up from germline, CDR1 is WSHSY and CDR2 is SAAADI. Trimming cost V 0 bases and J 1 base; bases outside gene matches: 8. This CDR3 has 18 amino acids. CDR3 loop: CASSESGSGILNTGELFF. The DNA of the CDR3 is TGCGCCAGCAGTGAGTCAGGGAGCGGGATCCTGAACACCGGGGAGCTGTTTTTT.

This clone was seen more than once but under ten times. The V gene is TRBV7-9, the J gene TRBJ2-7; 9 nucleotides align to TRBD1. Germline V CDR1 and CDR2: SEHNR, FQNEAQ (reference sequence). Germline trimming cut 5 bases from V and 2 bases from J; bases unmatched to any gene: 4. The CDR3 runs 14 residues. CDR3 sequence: CASSTGGWTYEQYF. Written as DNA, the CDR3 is TGTGCCAGCAGCACAGGGGGCTGGACCTACGAGCAGTACTTC.

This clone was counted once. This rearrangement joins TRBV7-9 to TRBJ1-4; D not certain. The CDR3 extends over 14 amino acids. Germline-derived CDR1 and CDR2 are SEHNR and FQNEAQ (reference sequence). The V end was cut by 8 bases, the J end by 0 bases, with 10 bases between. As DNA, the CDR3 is TGTGCCAGCTCCCAGAGCGCAACTAATGAAAAACTGTTTTTT. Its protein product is CASSQSATNEKLFF.

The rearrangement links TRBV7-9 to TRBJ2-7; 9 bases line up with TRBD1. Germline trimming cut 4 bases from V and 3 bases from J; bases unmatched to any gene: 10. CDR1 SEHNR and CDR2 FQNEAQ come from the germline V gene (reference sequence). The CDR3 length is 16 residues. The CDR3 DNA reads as TGTGCCAGCAGCTCGGTTACCGGGACAGGGATCTACGAGCAGTACTTC. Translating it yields CASSSVTGTGIYEQYF. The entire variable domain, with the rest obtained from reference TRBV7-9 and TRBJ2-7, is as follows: DTGVSQNPRHKITKRGQNVTFRCDPISEHNRLYWYRQTLGQGPEFLTYFQNEAQLEKSRLLSDRFSAERPKGSFSTLEIQRTEQGDSAMYLCASSSVTGTGIYEQYFGPGTRLTVT.

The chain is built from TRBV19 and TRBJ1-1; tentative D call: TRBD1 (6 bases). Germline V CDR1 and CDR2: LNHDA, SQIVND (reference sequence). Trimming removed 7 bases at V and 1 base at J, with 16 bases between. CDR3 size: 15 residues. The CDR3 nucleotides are TGTGCCAGTACCCCCTTGGGGGCAACGAACACTGAAGCTTTCTTT. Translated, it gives CASTPLGATNTEAFF.

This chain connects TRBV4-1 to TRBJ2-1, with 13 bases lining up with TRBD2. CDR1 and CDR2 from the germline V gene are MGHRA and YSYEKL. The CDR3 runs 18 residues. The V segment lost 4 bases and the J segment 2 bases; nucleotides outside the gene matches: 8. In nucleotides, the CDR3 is TGCGCCAGCAGCCGGCAACCGGGACTAGCGGGGCCCTACAATGAGCAGTTCTTC. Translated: CASSRQPGLAGPYNEQFF.